The 6 T cell receptor beta chains listed next were all sequenced from one sample in a study of regulatory T cells in long-lasting Graves disease (dated by TCRdb to 2020 to 2023). Library preparation used multiplex PCR. The instrument given in TCRdb is Illumina HiSeq 4000. TCR beta libraries were built with iRepertoire HTBI primers and Arm-PCR amplification of CDR3 regions. TCRdb trimmed public reads at Q25 via fastp, called clones via MiXCR and kept in-frame beta chains. CDR3 protein sequences are deduplicated, and each keeps its most common genes and DNA. The sample table holds 250,000 to 300,000 distinct CDR3 sequences, of which under 25% were seen once. In total, the top ten clones hold around three fifths of the sample. Explained via the paper, the time point label denotes: persistent/refractory GD, antithyroid drugs over 5 years with positive TRAb. For both TCR sequencing and RNA sequencing, RNA was extracted from PBMCs using TRIzol.

Sequenced material: peripheral blood mononuclear cells (PBMCs), taken when the disease was refractory, from a patient treated with antithyroid drugs. The source is a female donor with Graves disease.

This clonotype was detected a few times. V and J are TRBV10-2 and TRBJ2-7; no clear D gene. V lost 4 bases and J lost 7, with 8 bases in between. Germline CDR1 reads WSHSY; CDR2 reads SAAADI. The CDR3 runs to 11 residues. The chain's CDR3 is CASSAAGEQYF. CDR3 sequence (DNA): TGCGCCAGCAGTGCAGCCGGGGAGCAGTACTTC.

There are many counts of this clonotype. The V call is TRBV2, the J call TRBJ1-3; 7 bases map to TRBD1. The CDR3 length is 15 residues. Losses at the gene ends were 5 bases for V and 4 bases for J; bases not matched to a gene: 8. Looked up from germline, CDR1 is SNHLY and CDR2 is FYNNEI. CDR3 in amino acids: CASSLDPGQGNTIYF. The CDR3 nucleotides read TGTGCCAGCAGTCTGGACCCGGGACAGGGAAACACCATATATTTT.

There are a few counts of this clonotype. V and J are TRBV10-1 and TRBJ2-7, with D perhaps TRBD1 (6 bases). Germline loops: CDR1 WNHNN, CDR2 SYGVQD (reference sequence). The CDR3 extends over 13 amino acids. Trimming removed 3 bases from V and 6 bases from J, with 12 bases in between. The CDR3 nucleotides are TGCGCCAGCAGTGACCTCCTCAGGGGCGAGCAGTACTTC. Protein product: CASSDLLRGEQYF.

The V and J genes are TRBV12-3 or TRBV12-4 and TRBJ2-1, with 9 bases matching TRBD1. J lost 6 bases, V lost 6 bases, and 12 bases had no gene match. The CDR3 sequence is 16 residues long. CDR3 sequence: CASRGGRDRVFNEQFF. In DNA form, the CDR3 reads TGTGCCAGCAGAGGAGGACGGGACAGGGTTTTCAATGAGCAGTTCTTC.

This clonotype was observed at least ten times. The chain is built from TRBV28 and TRBJ1-4; 7 bases are a match to TRBD1. Per germline, CDR1 MDHEN and CDR2 SYDVKM. The ends lost 5 bases at V and 4 bases at J; junction bases unmatched: 10. The CDR3 sequence is 16 residues long. The CDR3 nucleotides read TGTGCCAGCAGTCCATATGACAGGGAGCTTAATGAAAAACTGTTTTTT. Its protein is CASSPYDRELNEKLFF. The whole variable domain, remainder taken from reference TRBV28 and TRBJ1-4, is DVKVTQSSRYLVKRTGEKVFLECVQDMDHENMFWYRQDPGLGLRLIYFSYDVKMKEKGDIPEGYSVSREKKERFSLILESASTNQTSMYLCASSPYDRELNEKLFFGSGTQLSVL.

This clonotype occurred many times. The chain links TRBV28 to TRBJ1-5; D might be TRBD1 (5 bases). CDR1 MDHEN and CDR2 SYDVKM come from the germline V gene. V was trimmed by 7 bases and J by 9 bases, leaving 13 bases between them. CDR3 length: 12 amino acids. The CDR3 reads CASNQGIGPQHF. The CDR3 DNA reads TGTGCCAGCAATCAGGGTATCGGGCCCCAGCATTTT.